This TCR beta chain was documented in a study of identical twins. TCRdb fed the 5' RACE reads into MiXCR, producing one record per CDR3 protein. Seen here are hundreds of thousands of distinct CDR3 sequences, 7% observed once, and the top ten hold roughly 3.9%. This clonotype was observed a handful of times. After removal of 6 bases from V and 2 bases from J, the junction contained 5 bases not matched to a gene. The germline V gene has CDR1 MRHNA and CDR2 SNTAGT. This CDR3 region has 14 residues. Another study also made use of these data, one on yellow fever vaccine responses in identical twins.

Sequences were obtained from memory (CD45RO+) T cells sorted from blood. V and J are TRBV6-4 and TRBJ2-3; the match to TRBD2 covers 7 bases. This clonotype was sampled from a woman in her late teens or twenties in good health. This CDR3 reads CASRTSANTDTQYF. CDR3 DNA: TGTGCCAGCAGAACTAGCGCGAACACAGATACGCAGTATTTT.